This T cell receptor beta chain was recorded in a study of metastatic and nonmetastatic thyroid tumors (dated by TCRdb to about 2020). About the full investigation: For patients with malignant and with benign thyroid disease, the researchers compared repertoires between peripheral blood samples and tumor or nodule tissue samples. Summary of the overall study and its limitations: In both blood and tumor samples, TCR beta diversity was reported to be significantly higher in malignant tumors than in benign nodules.

No treatment had been received by any patient before thyroid surgery. Patient clinical samples collected from about 2011 to 2018 were retrospectively analysed using T-cell receptor beta sequencing. The method behind the library was PCR. TCRdb names Illumina HiSeq 4000 as the instrument used. The TCR beta-chain CDR3 region of each patient was profiled by high-throughput sequencing. The published analysis was carried out like this. Drawing on CDR3 differences between clinicopathological groups, the researchers built a classifier meant to tell apart patients with distant-metastatic papillary thyroid cancer. The Shannon index was used to measure repertoire diversity, and the Morisita-Horn index was used to measure how similar tumor and blood repertoires were. The raw public reads went through TCRdb reprocessing: fastp at Q25, MiXCR clone calling, in-frame beta chains kept. The V and J calls were not made by the authors but by TCRdb's processing. The table for this sample lists about 11,000 clones; 25% to 35% of them were counted only once. Clones ranked in the top ten supply 10% to 13% of the sample.

Trimming accounts for 0 bases at V and 4 bases at J, while the number of junction bases matched to no gene is 9. CDR1 and CDR2 are drawn from the germline V gene (reference sequence): DFQATT, SNEGSKA. The CDR3 goes from the cysteine to the phenylalanine over 17 residues. Only the CDR3 DNA is retained, 51 bases long and in frame from the first base. Notes on this clone: No cognate antigen has been identified for it. One base away there is no much larger clone; base qualities are not given.

The specimen sequenced was tumor tissue. Recombination linked TRBV20-1 to TRBJ2-3; 11 central nucleotides agree with TRBD2. The sequence was collected from a male donor with papillary thyroid cancer or a benign thyroid nodule (not recorded which). Some clones in this sample may be carry-over from other donors' samples. The CDR3 in this case is CSARDQTSGNSADTQYF. The DNA sequence is given as TGCAGTGCTAGAGACCAGACTAGCGGGAATTCGGCAGATACGCAGTATTTT.